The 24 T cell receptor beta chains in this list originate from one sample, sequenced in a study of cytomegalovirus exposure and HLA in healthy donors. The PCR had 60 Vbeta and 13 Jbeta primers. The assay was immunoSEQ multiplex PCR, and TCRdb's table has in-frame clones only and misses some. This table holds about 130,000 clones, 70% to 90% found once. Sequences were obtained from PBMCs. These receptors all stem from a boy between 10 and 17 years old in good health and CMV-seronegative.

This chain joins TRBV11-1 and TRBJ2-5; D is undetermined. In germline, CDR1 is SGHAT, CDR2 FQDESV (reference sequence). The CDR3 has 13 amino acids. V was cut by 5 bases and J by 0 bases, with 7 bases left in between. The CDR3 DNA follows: TGTGCCAGCAGCCCCCGTTACCAAGAGACCCAGTACTTC. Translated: CASSPRYQETQYF. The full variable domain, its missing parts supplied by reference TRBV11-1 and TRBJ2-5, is EAEVAQSPRYKITEKSQAVAFWCDPISGHATLYWYRQILGQGPELLVQFQDESVVDDSQLPKDRFSAERLKGVDSTLKIQPAELGDSAMYLCASSPRYQETQYFGPGTRLLVL.

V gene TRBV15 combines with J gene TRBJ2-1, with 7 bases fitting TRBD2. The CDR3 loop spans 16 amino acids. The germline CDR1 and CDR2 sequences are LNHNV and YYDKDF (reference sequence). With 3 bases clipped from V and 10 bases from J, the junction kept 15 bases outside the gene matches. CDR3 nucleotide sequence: TGTGCCACCAGCAGGATTCTGGGGGGGACCCGGGTCGAGCAGTTCTTC. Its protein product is CATSRILGGTRVEQFF.

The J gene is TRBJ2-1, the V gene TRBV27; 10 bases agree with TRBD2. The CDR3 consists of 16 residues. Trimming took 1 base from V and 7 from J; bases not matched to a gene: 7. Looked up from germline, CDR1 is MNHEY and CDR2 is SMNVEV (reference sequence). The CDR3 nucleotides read TGTGCCAGCAGTTTATTACGCCCTAGCGGGAGTAATGAGCAGTTCTTC. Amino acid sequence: CASSLLRPSGSNEQFF.

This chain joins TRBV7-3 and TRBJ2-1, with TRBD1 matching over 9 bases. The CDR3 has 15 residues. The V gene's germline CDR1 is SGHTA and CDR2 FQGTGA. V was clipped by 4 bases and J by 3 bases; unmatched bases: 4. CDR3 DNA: TGTGCCAGCAGCTACTGGGACAGGGACTACAATGAGCAGTTCTTC. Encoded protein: CASSYWDRDYNEQFF.

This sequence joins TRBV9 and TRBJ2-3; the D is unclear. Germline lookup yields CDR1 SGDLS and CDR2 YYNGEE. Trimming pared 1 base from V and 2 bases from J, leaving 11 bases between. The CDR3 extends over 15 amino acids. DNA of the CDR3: TGTGCCAGCAGCGTACCCGGTAAACTCACAGATACGCAGTATTTT. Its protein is CASSVPGKLTDTQYF.

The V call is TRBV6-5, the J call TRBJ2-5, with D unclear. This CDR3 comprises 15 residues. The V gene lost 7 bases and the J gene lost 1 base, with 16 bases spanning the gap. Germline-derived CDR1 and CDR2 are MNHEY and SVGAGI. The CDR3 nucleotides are TGTGCCAGCATGATAAGTTGGGCCTTCCAAGAGACCCAGTACTTC. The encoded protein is CASMISWAFQETQYF.

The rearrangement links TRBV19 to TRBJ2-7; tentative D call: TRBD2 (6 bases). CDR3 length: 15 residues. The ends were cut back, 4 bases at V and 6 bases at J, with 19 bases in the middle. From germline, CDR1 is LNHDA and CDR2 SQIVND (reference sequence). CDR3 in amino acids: CASSNGEAFLGEQYF. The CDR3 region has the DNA TGTGCCAGTAGTAACGGGGAGGCCTTCCTCGGCGAGCAGTACTTC.

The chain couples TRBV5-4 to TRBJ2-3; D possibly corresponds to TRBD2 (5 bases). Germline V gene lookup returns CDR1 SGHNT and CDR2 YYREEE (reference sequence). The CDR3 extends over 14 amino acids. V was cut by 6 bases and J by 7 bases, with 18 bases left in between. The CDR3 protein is CASTVDGGKNTQYF. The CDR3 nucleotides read TGTGCCAGCACAGTGGACGGAGGAAAGAATACGCAGTATTTT.

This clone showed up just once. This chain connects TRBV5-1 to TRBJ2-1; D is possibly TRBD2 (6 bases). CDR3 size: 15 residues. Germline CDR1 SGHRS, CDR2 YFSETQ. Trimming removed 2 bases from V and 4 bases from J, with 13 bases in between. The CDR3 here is CASSFLAEHYNEQFF. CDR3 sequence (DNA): TGCGCCAGCAGCTTTTTAGCGGAACATTACAATGAGCAGTTCTTC.

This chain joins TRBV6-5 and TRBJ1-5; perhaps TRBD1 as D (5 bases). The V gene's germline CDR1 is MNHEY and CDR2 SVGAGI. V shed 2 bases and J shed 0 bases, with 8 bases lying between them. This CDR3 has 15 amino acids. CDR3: CASSYRGYSNQPQHF. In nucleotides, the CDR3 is TGTGCCAGCAGTTACCGGGGGTATAGCAATCAGCCCCAGCATTTT.

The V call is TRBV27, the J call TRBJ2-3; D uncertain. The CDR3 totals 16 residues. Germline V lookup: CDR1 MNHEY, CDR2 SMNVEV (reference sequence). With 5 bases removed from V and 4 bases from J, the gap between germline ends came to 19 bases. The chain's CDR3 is CASSPDSTATADTQYF. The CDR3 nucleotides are TGTGCCAGCAGTCCCGACTCAACTGCTACGGCAGATACGCAGTATTTT.

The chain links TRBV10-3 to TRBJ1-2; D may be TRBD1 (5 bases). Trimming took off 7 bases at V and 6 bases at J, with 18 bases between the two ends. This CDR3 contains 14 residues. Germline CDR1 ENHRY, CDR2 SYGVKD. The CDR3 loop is CAITGGGRWDGYTF. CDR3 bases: TGTGCCATCACCGGGGGGGGAAGGTGGGATGGCTACACCTTC.

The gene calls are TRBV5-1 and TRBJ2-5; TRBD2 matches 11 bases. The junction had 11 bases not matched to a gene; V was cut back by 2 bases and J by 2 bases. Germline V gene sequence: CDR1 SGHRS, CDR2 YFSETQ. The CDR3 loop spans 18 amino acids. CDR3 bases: TGCGCCAGCAGCTTAGGGGTACTAGCGGGAGTAGGTCAAGAGACCCAGTACTTC. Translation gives CASSLGVLAGVGQETQYF.

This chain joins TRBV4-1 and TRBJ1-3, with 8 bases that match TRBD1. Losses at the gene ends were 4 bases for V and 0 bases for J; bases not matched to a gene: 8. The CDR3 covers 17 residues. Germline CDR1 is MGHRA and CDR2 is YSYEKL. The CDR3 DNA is TGCGCCAGCAGCCCCCGGACAGGGTGGGACTCTGGAAACACCATATATTTT. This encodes CASSPRTGWDSGNTIYF.

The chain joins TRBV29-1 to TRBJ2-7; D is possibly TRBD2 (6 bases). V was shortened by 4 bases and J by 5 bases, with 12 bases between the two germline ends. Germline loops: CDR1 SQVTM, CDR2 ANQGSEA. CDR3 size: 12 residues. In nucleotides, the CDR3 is TGCAGCGTTGCCGGGGGTAGGCACGAGCAGTACTTC. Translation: CSVAGGRHEQYF.

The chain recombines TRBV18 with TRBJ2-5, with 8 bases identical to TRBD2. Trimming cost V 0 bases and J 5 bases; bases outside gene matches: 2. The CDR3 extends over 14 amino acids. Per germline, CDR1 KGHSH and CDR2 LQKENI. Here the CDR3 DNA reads TGTGCCAGCTCACCACCCGGGGGGGGTGAGACCCAGTACTTC. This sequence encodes CASSPPGGGETQYF.

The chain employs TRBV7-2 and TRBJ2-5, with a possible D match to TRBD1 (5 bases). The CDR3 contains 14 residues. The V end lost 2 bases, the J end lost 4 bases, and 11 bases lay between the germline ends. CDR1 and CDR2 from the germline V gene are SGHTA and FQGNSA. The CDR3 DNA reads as TGTGCCAGCAGCTTACAAGGGGCACGAGAGACCCAGTACTTC. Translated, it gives CASSLQGARETQYF.

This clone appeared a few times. In DNA form, the CDR3 reads TGTGCCAGCAGTTATACCGGGACAGGGAGCTCCTACGAGCAGTACTTC. Translation gives CASSYTGTGSSYEQYF. The rearrangement uses TRBV7-9 and TRBJ2-7; TRBD1 agrees at 9 bases. This CDR3 region has 16 residues. After removal of 6 bases from V and 0 bases from J, the junction contained 9 bases not matched to a gene. Germline-derived CDR1 and CDR2 are SEHNR and FQNEAQ (reference sequence). The entire variable domain, with the rest obtained from reference TRBV7-9 and TRBJ2-7, is as follows: DTGVSQNPRHKITKRGQNVTFRCDPISEHNRLYWYRQTLGQGPEFLTYFQNEAQLEKSRLLSDRFSAERPKGSFSTLEIQRTEQGDSAMYLCASSYTGTGSSYEQYFGPGTRLTVT.

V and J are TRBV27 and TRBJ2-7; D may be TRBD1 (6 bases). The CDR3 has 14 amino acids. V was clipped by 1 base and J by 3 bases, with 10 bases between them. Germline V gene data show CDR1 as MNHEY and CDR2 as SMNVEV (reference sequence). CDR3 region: CASSLLARGYEQYF. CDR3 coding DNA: TGTGCCAGCAGTTTATTGGCCAGGGGCTACGAGCAGTACTTC.

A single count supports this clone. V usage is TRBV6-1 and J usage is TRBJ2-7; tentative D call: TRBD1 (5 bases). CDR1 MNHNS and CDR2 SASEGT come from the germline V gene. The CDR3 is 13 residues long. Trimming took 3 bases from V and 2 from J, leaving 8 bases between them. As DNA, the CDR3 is TGTGCCAGCAGTGATCAGGGTGCCTACGAGCAGTACTTC. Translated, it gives CASSDQGAYEQYF.

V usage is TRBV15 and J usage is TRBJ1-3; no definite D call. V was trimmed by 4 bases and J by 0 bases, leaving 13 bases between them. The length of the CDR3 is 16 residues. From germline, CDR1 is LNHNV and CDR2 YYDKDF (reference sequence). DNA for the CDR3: TGTGCCACCAGCACGGCGGGGTCCCTCTCTGGAAACACCATATATTTT. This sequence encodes CATSTAGSLSGNTIYF.

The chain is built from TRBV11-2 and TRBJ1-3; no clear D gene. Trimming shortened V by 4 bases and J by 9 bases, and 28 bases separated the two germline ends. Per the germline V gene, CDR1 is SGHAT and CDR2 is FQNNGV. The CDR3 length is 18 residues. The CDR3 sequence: CASSSPRGEGPRRGTIYF. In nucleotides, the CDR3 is TGTGCCAGCAGCTCTCCGAGAGGTGAGGGCCCCAGGAGAGGCACCATATATTTT.

This chain's CDR3 is CASSQGYSGRNEQFF. The CDR3 nucleotides read TGTGCCAGCAGCCAGGGGTATAGCGGACGCAATGAGCAGTTCTTC. The rearrangement links TRBV4-2 to TRBJ2-1; a possible D gene is TRBD2 (6 bases). The ends were cut back, 3 bases at V and 6 bases at J, with 15 bases in the middle. Germline assignment: CDR1 LGHNA and CDR2 YNFKEQ. The CDR3 consists of 15 residues.

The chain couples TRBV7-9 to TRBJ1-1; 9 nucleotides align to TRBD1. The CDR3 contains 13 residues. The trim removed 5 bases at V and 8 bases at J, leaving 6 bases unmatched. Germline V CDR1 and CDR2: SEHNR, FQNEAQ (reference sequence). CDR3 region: CASSLGQGGEAFF. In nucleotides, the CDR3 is TGTGCCAGCAGCCTGGGACAGGGTGGGGAAGCTTTCTTT.